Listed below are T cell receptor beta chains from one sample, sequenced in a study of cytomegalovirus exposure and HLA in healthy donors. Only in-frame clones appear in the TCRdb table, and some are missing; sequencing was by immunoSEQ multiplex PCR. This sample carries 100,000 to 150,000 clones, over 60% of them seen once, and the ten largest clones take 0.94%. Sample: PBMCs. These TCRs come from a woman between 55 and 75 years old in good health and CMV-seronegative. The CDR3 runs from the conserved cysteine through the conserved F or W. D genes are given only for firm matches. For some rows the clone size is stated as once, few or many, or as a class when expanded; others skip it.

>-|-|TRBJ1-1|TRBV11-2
CASSPLAIWGNTEAFF
TGTGCCAGCAGCCCCTTAGCGATTTGGGGGAACACTGAAGCTTTCTTT
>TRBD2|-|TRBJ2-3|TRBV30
CAWSRTSGSTDTQYF
TGTGCCTGGAGTCGGACTAGCGGGAGCACAGATACGCAGTATTTT
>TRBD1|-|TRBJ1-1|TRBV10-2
CASSGQGNTEAFF
TGCGCCAGCTCCGGACAGGGGAACACTGAAGCTTTCTTT
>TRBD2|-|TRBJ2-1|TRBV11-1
CASSLAEIAGTREQFF
TGTGCCAGCAGCTTAGCGGAGATAGCGGGGACGCGGGAGCAGTTCTTC
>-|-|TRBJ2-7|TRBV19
CASSPGLTYEQYF
TGTGCCAGTAGTCCGGGACTCACCTACGAGCAGTACTTC
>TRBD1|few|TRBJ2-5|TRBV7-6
CASSRTGVETQYF
TGTGCCAGCAGCAGGACAGGGGTCGAGACCCAGTACTTC
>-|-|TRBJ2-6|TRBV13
CASRPLLSLEDSGANVLTF
TGTGCCAGCAGACCCCTCCTATCCCTAGAAGACTCTGGGGCCAACGTCCTGACTTTC
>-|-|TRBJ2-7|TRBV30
CAWKVSGYEQYF
TGTGCCTGGAAGGTTAGCGGCTACGAGCAGTACTTC
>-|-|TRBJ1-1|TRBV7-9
CASSLRGGPEAFF
TGTGCCAGCAGCTTACGGGGGGGGCCTGAAGCTTTCTTT
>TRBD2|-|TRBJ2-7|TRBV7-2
CASSSQGLANLREQYF
TGTGCCAGCAGCTCACAAGGACTAGCGAATCTACGGGAGCAGTACTTC
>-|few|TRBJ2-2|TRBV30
CAWDPGQNTGELFF
TGTGCCTGGGATCCAGGACAGAACACCGGGGAGCTGTTTTTT
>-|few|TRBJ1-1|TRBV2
CASTAPSMTVNTEAFF
TGTGCCAGTACAGCCCCATCCATGACGGTTAACACTGAAGCTTTCTTT
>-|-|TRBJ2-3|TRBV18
CASSPGRGPSTDTQYF
TGTGCCAGCTCACCAGGCAGGGGACCTAGCACAGATACGCAGTATTTT
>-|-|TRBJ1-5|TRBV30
CAWSPSGVPQPQHF
TGTGCCTGGAGTCCTTCAGGGGTTCCTCAGCCCCAGCATTTT
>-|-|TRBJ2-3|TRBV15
CATSRALGTQYF
TGTGCCACCAGCAGGGCACTAGGGACGCAGTATTTT
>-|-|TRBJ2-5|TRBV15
CATSPSQGREQYF
TGTGCCACCAGCCCGTCACAGGGTAGGGAGCAGTACTTC
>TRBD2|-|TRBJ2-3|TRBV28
CASSLRTSGADTQYF
TGTGCCAGCAGTCTACGGACTAGCGGGGCAGATACGCAGTATTTT
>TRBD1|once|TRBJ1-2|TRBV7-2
CASTTGQNYGYTF
TGTGCCAGCACCACGGGACAGAACTATGGCTACACCTTC
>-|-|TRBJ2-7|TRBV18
CASSPHYEQYF
TGTGCCAGCTCACCCCATTACGAGCAGTACTTC
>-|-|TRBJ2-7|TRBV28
CASSYRVVPYEQYF
TGTGCCAGCAGCTACAGGGTGGTTCCCTACGAGCAGTACTTC
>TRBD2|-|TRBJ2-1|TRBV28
CASNPPGGSSYNEQFF
TGTGCCAGCAACCCTCCTGGCGGGAGCTCCTACAATGAGCAGTTCTTC
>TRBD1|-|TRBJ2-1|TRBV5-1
CASSLRGPQFF
TGCGCCAGCAGCTTGAGGGGGCCCCAGTTCTTC
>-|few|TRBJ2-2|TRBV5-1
CASSQDSGELFF
TGCGCCAGCAGCCAGGACAGCGGGGAGCTGTTTTTT
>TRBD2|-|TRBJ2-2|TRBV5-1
CASSLGDYAGELFF
TGCGCCAGCAGCTTGGGGGACTATGCCGGGGAGCTGTTTTTT
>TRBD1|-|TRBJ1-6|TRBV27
CASSFYMDRGGNNSPLHF
TGTGCCAGCAGTTTCTACATGGACAGGGGCGGCAATAATTCACCCCTCCACTTT
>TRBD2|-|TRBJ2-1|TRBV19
CASSIAGGRGYEQFF
TGTGCCAGTAGTATTGCTGGCGGGAGAGGCTATGAGCAGTTCTTC
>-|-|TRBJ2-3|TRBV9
CASSRDLQGTDTQYF
TGTGCCAGCAGTCGAGATTTACAGGGCACAGATACGCAGTATTTT
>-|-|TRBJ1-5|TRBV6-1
CASTRDFSNQPQHF
TGTGCCAGCACTAGGGACTTTAGCAATCAGCCCCAGCATTTT
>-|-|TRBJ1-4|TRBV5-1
CASSQDVWDEKLFF
TGCGCCAGCAGCCAGGATGTCTGGGATGAAAAACTGTTTTTT
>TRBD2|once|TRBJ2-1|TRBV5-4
CASSLGSGRALRYNEQFF
TGTGCCAGCAGCTTGGGTAGCGGGAGGGCCCTCCGGTACAATGAGCAGTTCTTC
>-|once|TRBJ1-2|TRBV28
CASSSPREPNYGYTF
TGTGCCAGCAGTAGTCCCAGGGAACCTAACTATGGCTACACCTTC
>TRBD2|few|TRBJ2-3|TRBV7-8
CASSLDRPSGIGLSTDTQYF
TGTGCCAGCAGCTTAGATCGTCCTAGCGGGATAGGGCTTAGCACAGATACGCAGTATTTT